This T cell receptor (beta chain) comes out of a study of regulatory T cells in long-lasting Graves disease. This clonotype was seen a handful of times. The CDR3 has 20 amino acids. Germline CDR1 reads MDHEN; CDR2 reads SYDVKM. Trimming removed 3 bases from V and 3 bases from J; junction bases left unmatched: 20. As for time point: persistent/refractory GD, antithyroid drugs over 5 years with positive TRAb. From PBMCs, RNA was extracted and then used to make the TCR library. Construction of the TCR beta libraries employed iRepertoire HTBI primers in conjunction with Arm-PCR of CDR3 regions. TCRdb analysed the multiplex PCR reads with MiXCR anew, one entry per CDR3 protein. Of roughly 400,000 distinct CDR3 sequences listed, more than 20% are singletons.

Sequencing used peripheral blood mononuclear cells (PBMCs), obtained when the disease was refractory, from a patient treated with antithyroid drugs. V usage is TRBV28 and J usage is TRBJ2-3; 8 bases line up with TRBD2. This receptor was identified in a female donor with Graves disease. CDR3 DNA: TGTGCCAGCAGTTTCCCTAGTGGGGGTTTCGGGACTAGAGGAACAGATACGCAGTATTTT. This translates into CASSFPSGGFGTRGTDTQYF.